Below are 27 T cell receptor beta chains sequenced from a single sample in a study. Treg sorting used a CD4+CD25+CD127-/low gate. TCRdb recomputed calls from the 5' RACE reads with MiXCR, one row per CDR3 protein. This table has more than 55,000 distinct CDR3 sequences, roughly 25% appearing once. The specimen sequenced was tumor-infiltrating Tregs sorted from the breast tumor. These receptors came from a female donor with breast cancer.

There are a few counts of this clonotype. The chain uses TRBV20-1 and TRBJ2-7; possibly TRBD2 for D (6 bases). The CDR3 sequence is 16 residues long. CDR1 and CDR2 from the germline V gene are DFQATT and SNEGSKA (reference sequence). V was pared by 0 bases and J by 5 bases, with 20 bases between. The CDR3 nucleotides are TGCAGTGCTAGAGATTCTATCGGGAGAGCTCCCCACGAGCAGTACTTC. Its translation is CSARDSIGRAPHEQYF.

This chain connects TRBV7-2 to TRBJ2-1; D possibly corresponds to TRBD2 (6 bases). The CDR3 contains 12 residues. Germline V gene data show CDR1 as SGHTA and CDR2 as FQGNSA. V was pared by 4 bases and J by 12 bases, with 13 bases between. This chain's CDR3 is CASSWGLSPQFF. The CDR3 region has the DNA TGTGCCAGCAGCTGGGGACTTAGTCCGCAGTTCTTC.

In its sample, this clonotype was seen a few times. A read error may account for a junction end that differs from germline. The chain uses TRBV5-1 and TRBJ2-7; 11 bases map to TRBD2. Germline-derived CDR1 and CDR2 are SGHRS and YFSETQ. The CDR3 runs to 15 residues. Written as DNA, the CDR3 is TGCGCCAGCAACTTGGGACTAGCGGTGACCTACGAGCAGTACTTC. Translation gives CASNLGLAVTYEQYF.

The V and J genes are TRBV28 and TRBJ2-2; D possibly corresponds to TRBD2 (6 bases). The V and J ends lost 3 bases and 1 base respectively, with 9 bases between them. CDR3 length: 15 amino acids. Germline V CDR1 and CDR2: MDHEN, SYDVKM. CDR3 coding DNA: TGTGCCAGCAGTTTGAGTAGCGGGAACACCGGGGAGCTGTTTTTT. It specifies CASSLSSGNTGELFF.

This clonotype appeared many times. V usage is TRBV7-3 and J usage is TRBJ2-6; 8 bases match TRBD2. Germline V gives CDR1 SGHTA, CDR2 FQGTGA. With 3 bases clipped from V and 2 bases from J, the junction kept 6 bases outside the gene matches. The CDR3 consists of 17 residues. The CDR3 sequence: CASSFIRGGPGANVLTF. In DNA, the CDR3 is TGTGCCAGCAGCTTTATTCGGGGGGGGCCTGGGGCCAACGTCCTGACTTTC. Full variable domain (remainder filled in from reference TRBV7-3 and TRBJ2-6): GAGVSQTPSNKVTEKGKYVELRCDPISGHTALYWYRQSLGQGPEFLIYFQGTGAADDSGLPNDRFFAVRPEGSVSTLKIQRTERGDSAVYLCASSFIRGGPGANVLTFGAGSRLTVL.

Notes on this clonotype: An end of the junction differs from the germline gene, which may be a read error. The rearrangement links TRBV4-1 to TRBJ1-3; D gene unclear. The CDR3 totals 17 residues. The germline V gene has CDR1 MGHRA and CDR2 YSYEKL. DNA of the CDR3: TGCACCAGCAGCCCAGGCATGAGCAGTACCTCTGGAAACACCATATATTTT. Translated, it gives CTSSPGMSSTSGNTIYF.

This clonotype was picked up a small number of times. CDR3 residues: CATSRDRGLNQPQHF. The DNA of the CDR3 is TGTGCCACCAGCAGAGATAGGGGACTGAATCAGCCCCAGCATTTT. V is TRBV15 and J is TRBJ1-5, with a weak D call TRBD1 (5 bases). CDR1 LNHNV and CDR2 YYDKDF come from the germline V gene (reference sequence). V lost 0 bases and J 4 bases, leaving 10 bases between the germline ends. The length of the CDR3 is 15 residues.

Many counts were recorded for this clonotype. The V gene is TRBV4-1, the J gene TRBJ2-5, with 8 bases lining up with TRBD1. Germline CDR1 and CDR2: MGHRA and YSYEKL. The CDR3 has 16 residues. V lost 2 bases, J lost 5 bases, and 10 bases stayed unmatched. The CDR3 sequence: CASSQPGQEKGETQYF. The CDR3 DNA reads TGCGCCAGCAGCCAACCGGGACAGGAAAAGGGGGAGACCCAGTACTTC.

This clonotype was detected once. The genes are TRBV3-1 and TRBJ2-7; TRBD2 matches 14 bases. Looked up from germline, CDR1 is LGHDT and CDR2 is YNNKEL (reference sequence). V trimming: 4 bases; J trimming: 11 bases; junction bases outside the gene matches: 10. This CDR3 contains 15 residues. CDR3 nucleotides: TGTGCCAGCAGCCTAGGGACTAGCGGGGGAAATGGGGAGTACTTC. The encoded protein is CASSLGTSGGNGEYF.

This clonotype was seen a few times. This chain connects TRBV30 to TRBJ2-3; D is undetermined. The CDR3 length is 14 residues. Germline V gives CDR1 GTSNPN, CDR2 SVGIG (reference sequence). V was pared by 0 bases and J by 2 bases, with 9 bases between. Here the CDR3 reads CAWSVGIFTDTQYF. CDR3 DNA sequence: TGTGCCTGGAGTGTAGGTATTTTCACAGATACGCAGTATTTT.

This clonotype was counted between two and nine times. The chain employs TRBV9 and TRBJ2-5; the match to TRBD2 covers 13 bases. V shed 4 bases, J shed 0 bases, and the junction held 3 bases outside the gene matches. CDR1 and CDR2 from the germline V gene are SGDLS and YYNGEE. CDR3 length: 16 amino acids. DNA of the CDR3: TGTGCCAGCAGCTTCACTAGCGGGAGGGACCAAGAGACCCAGTACTTC. The encoded protein is CASSFTSGRDQETQYF.

This clonotype has ten or more counts. The chain employs TRBV7-2 and TRBJ2-5; D gene unclear. The CDR3 runs 12 residues. Trimming took 5 bases from V and 5 from J, leaving 9 bases between them. The germline gives CDR1 SGHTA, CDR2 FQGNSA. Written as DNA, the CDR3 is TGTGCCAGCAGCCGTCGGTCCGAGACCCAGTACTTC. The encoded protein is CASSRRSETQYF.

This clonotype was picked up a small number of times. This chain connects TRBV29-1 to TRBJ2-7; unclear D gene. V shed 4 bases and J shed 2 bases, with 9 bases lying between them. Germline V lookup: CDR1 SQVTM, CDR2 ANQGSEA. This CDR3 is built from 12 residues. The CDR3 nucleotides are TGCAGCGTTGTGGGGTCCACCTACGAGCAGTACTTC. Its protein is CSVVGSTYEQYF.

This clonotype has at least ten counts. V and J are TRBV6-5 and TRBJ1-3, with 7 bases that match TRBD1. Germline lookup yields CDR1 MNHEY and CDR2 SVGAGI. CDR3 length: 13 amino acids. V gave up 5 bases and J gave up 7 bases; unmatched junction bases: 5. CDR3 in amino acids: CASSRTGPNTIYF. The CDR3 DNA reads as TGTGCCAGCAGTCGGACAGGACCGAACACCATATATTTT.

Details on this clonotype: A much more abundant neighbour one base away suggests this may be a read error. This rearrangement joins TRBV7-9 to TRBJ2-2; a weak D match, TRBD1 (5 bases). CDR3 length: 14 amino acids. In germline, CDR1 is SEHNR, CDR2 FQNEAQ (reference sequence). The DNA of the CDR3 is TGTGTCAGCAGCGTCGCAGGGAAGGCCGGGGAGCTGTTTTTT. This codes for CVSSVAGKAGELFF.

This clonotype showed up many times. This chain joins TRBV7-3 and TRBJ2-5, with 7 bases that match TRBD1. The CDR3 is made up of 13 amino acids. With 6 bases clipped from V and 5 bases from J, the junction kept 6 bases outside the gene matches. The germline V gene has CDR1 SGHTA and CDR2 FQGTGA. The CDR3 region is CASSRQGLETQYF. The CDR3 bases are TGTGCCAGCAGTCGACAGGGTTTGGAGACCCAGTACTTC.

In regard to this clonotype: The germline gene is not matched at one end of the junction; a read error may be the cause. The CDR3 sequence is CTSSFDKSGNTIYF. The CDR3, as DNA: TGTACCAGCAGCTTCGACAAGTCTGGAAACACCATATATTTT. J is TRBJ1-3 and V is TRBV5-4; no clear D. The CDR3 is 14 residues long. In germline, CDR1 is SGHNT, CDR2 YYREEE (reference sequence).

In its sample, this clonotype was seen many times. J is TRBJ1-1 and V is TRBV20-1, with a tentative D call TRBD1 (5 bases). The CDR3 contains 14 residues. Germline CDR1 is DFQATT and CDR2 is SNEGSKA (reference sequence). Trimming took 3 bases from V and 4 from J, leaving 15 bases between them. CDR3 nucleotides: TGCAGTGCTAGGGGCAGGAGGGGATCCACTGAAGCTTTCTTT. Protein sequence: CSARGRRGSTEAFF.

In this sample, this clonotype turned up a few times. The chain uses TRBV7-9 and TRBJ1-2, with D maybe TRBD1 (5 bases). Germline V gene data show CDR1 as SEHNR and CDR2 as FQNEAQ (reference sequence). The CDR3 has 14 amino acids. Trimming shortened V by 1 base and J by 6 bases, and 12 bases separated the two germline ends. The DNA of the CDR3 is TGTGCCAGCAGCTTAGAATCAGGGAGGGATGGCTACACCTTC. Amino acid sequence: CASSLESGRDGYTF.

With regard to this clonotype: Sequence at one end of the junction differs from germline and may be a read error. The chain employs TRBV10-3 and TRBJ1-3; 7 bases fit TRBD1. Germline CDR1 is ENHRY and CDR2 is SYGVKD. The CDR3 has 15 residues. The CDR3 region is CAIRDSTNSGNTIYF. DNA of the CDR3: TGTGCTATCAGGGACAGTACAAACTCTGGAAACACCATATATTTT.

This clonotype was seen a few times. The genes are TRBV29-1 and TRBJ1-2; 9 nucleotides align to TRBD1. This CDR3 is built from 12 residues. Looked up from germline, CDR1 is SQVTM and CDR2 is ANQGSEA. Trimming cost V 6 bases and J 4 bases; bases outside gene matches: 3. The CDR3 loop reads CSVRDRVYGYTF. In DNA, the CDR3 is TGCAGCGTACGGGACAGGGTCTATGGCTACACCTTC.

Worth noting for this clonotype: A much more abundant neighbour one base away suggests this may be a read error. This rearrangement joins TRBV5-8 to TRBJ2-3, with 7 bases identical to TRBD1. Germline V gene sequence: CDR1 SGHTS, CDR2 YDEGEE. The CDR3 has 17 residues. CDR3 amino acids: CAGSWSPGQRSTDTQYF. CDR3 bases: TGTGCCGGCAGCTGGAGTCCGGGACAGAGATCCACAGATACGCAGTATTTT.

This clonotype came up many times. This chain joins TRBV29-1 and TRBJ1-1; a possible D gene is TRBD1 (5 bases). V was trimmed by 6 bases and J by 7 bases, leaving 9 bases between them. Germline CDR1 reads SQVTM; CDR2 reads ANQGSEA. This CDR3 comprises 10 residues. CDR3 amino acids: CSVGGGEAFF. The DNA for the CDR3 is TGCAGCGTCGGCGGGGGTGAAGCTTTCTTT. Drawing the rest from reference TRBV29-1 and TRBJ1-1, the complete variable domain is SAVISQKPSRDICQRGTSLTIQCQVDSQVTMMFWYRQQPGQSLTLIATANQGSEATYESGFVIDKFPISRPNLTFSTLTVSNMSPEDSSIYLCSVGGGEAFFGQGTRLTVV.

The gene calls are TRBV30 and TRBJ1-4; D is undetermined. The CDR3 is 18 residues long. V lost 0 bases, J lost 0 bases, and 17 bases lay in between. From germline, CDR1 is GTSNPN and CDR2 SVGIG (reference sequence). Written as DNA, the CDR3 is TGTGCCTGGAGTGTAGATATGGCGGCAGCTACAACTAATGAAAAACTGTTTTTT. Residues: CAWSVDMAAATTNEKLFF.

This clonotype was counted a few times. The chain carries TRBV2 and TRBJ1-1; D ambiguous. Germline CDR1 reads SNHLY; CDR2 reads FYNNEI. The CDR3 sequence is 13 residues long. Trimming pared 4 bases from V and 1 base from J, leaving 7 bases between. As DNA, the CDR3 is TGTGCCAGCAGTGTTCGCGAGAACACTGAAGCTTTCTTT. It is translated as CASSVRENTEAFF.

This clonotype was observed a handful of times. The rearrangement links TRBV20-1 to TRBJ2-7; either TRBD1 or TRBD2 may fit D (6 bases each). Germline V gives CDR1 DFQATT, CDR2 SNEGSKA (reference sequence). V lost 5 bases and J lost 2, with 10 bases in between. This CDR3 spans 12 amino acids. CDR3: CSAGGPAYEQYF. The DNA of the CDR3 is TGCAGTGCTGGGGGGCCCGCCTACGAGCAGTACTTC.

This clonotype has a handful of counts. The rearrangement joins TRBV12-3 or TRBV12-4 to TRBJ2-7; either TRBD1 or TRBD2 may fit D (5 bases each). V gave up 3 bases and J gave up 6 bases, with 15 bases separating them. This CDR3 contains 14 residues. The CDR3 sequence: CASSFRQGVGEQYF. In DNA, the CDR3 is TGTGCCAGCAGTTTTCGGCAGGGAGTAGGCGAGCAGTACTTC.